This paragraph reports one T cell receptor beta chain. The protocol was immunoSEQ multiplex PCR, while the TCRdb copy is restricted to in-frame clones and leaves out a portion. This table has roughly 2.5 million clones, more than 80% appearing once. The source of the sample is a study of shared clonotypes between healthy human individuals. Sequencing was carried out using naive CD4+ T cells sorted from blood. Subset indicated: CD45RA+ positively selected. This TCR came from a young man in good health.

The CDR3 loop reads CASSRQGGSYNSPLHF. In nucleotides, the CDR3 is TGTGCCAGCAGCCGCCAAGGGGGCTCATATAATTCACCCCTCCACTTT. J is TRBJ1-6 and V is TRBV27; 7 bases are a match to TRBD1. Trimming removed 6 bases from V and 4 bases from J; junction bases left unmatched: 9. The germline CDR1 and CDR2 sequences are MNHEY and SMNVEV (reference sequence). This CDR3 region has 16 residues.